The sequence of this T cell receptor beta chain was determined in a study of regulatory T cells in long-lasting Graves disease. Arm-PCR of CDR3 regions and iRepertoire HTBI primers were used to build TCR beta libraries. MiXCR, run by TCRdb on the multiplex PCR reads, gives a single entry per CDR3 protein. The data hold about 200,000 distinct CDR3 sequences, with 15% to 20% observed a single time. Time point in this sample: newly diagnosed GD, antithyroid drugs for less than 3 months. Extracted RNA from PBMCs served as the source of the TCR library. V shed 1 base and J shed 7 bases, with 11 bases lying between them. The CDR3 has 12 amino acids. The germline CDR1 and CDR2 sequences are SQVTM and ANQGSEA. These sequences were also reported in another study, on T cells in Graves' hyperthyroidism and ophthalmopathy. That publication notes: Disease duration under 2 months; hyperthyroidism patients were aged 18 to 65.

The sequenced sample was peripheral blood mononuclear cells (PBMCs), obtained at new diagnosis, from a patient treated with antithyroid drugs. This clonotype was sampled from a woman in her twenties or thirties with Graves disease. This sequence joins TRBV29-1 and TRBJ2-7, with D maybe TRBD1 (6 bases). The CDR3 DNA sequence: TGCAGCGTTGAAGCCACAGGGAAAGAGCAGTACTTC. It specifies CSVEATGKEQYF.